These 10 T cell receptor beta chains came from one sample sequenced in a study of human T cells and chemical hapten exposure. Time point specified: patch test 2, 6 weeks after DPC sensitization. Treatment of the sample: therapeutic diphenylcyclopropenone sensitization with weekly scalp DPC. TCRdb reprocessed the RACE reads with MiXCR, giving one entry per CDR3 protein. The sample carries hundreds of thousands of distinct CDR3 sequences, about 6.9% recorded once. Sequenced material: whole blood, taken in connection with sensitization to the hapten diphenylcyclopropenone (DPC). All receptors derive from a woman aged 18-29 years with alopecia areata. Some clones in this sample may be carry-over from other donors' samples.

This clonotype came up many times. The genes are TRBV9 and TRBJ1-2; TRBD1 agrees at 11 bases. The V segment lost 2 bases and the J segment 7 bases; nucleotides outside the gene matches: 7. The germline CDR1 and CDR2 sequences are SGDLS and YYNGEE. The CDR3 extends over 15 amino acids. Here the CDR3 reads CASSVAGQGARGYTF. CDR3 bases: TGTGCCAGCAGCGTGGCCGGACAGGGGGCCCGTGGCTACACCTTC.

The CDR3 region is CASSEEDRVSNQPQHF. CDR3 nucleotide sequence: TGTGCCAGCAGTGAAGAGGACAGGGTAAGCAATCAGCCCCAGCATTTT. The V and J genes are TRBV6-1 and TRBJ1-5, with TRBD1 matching over 8 bases. The CDR3 spans 16 residues. The V gene's germline CDR1 is MNHNS and CDR2 SASEGT. The V segment lost 1 base and the J segment 1 base; nucleotides outside the gene matches: 3.

This clonotype was found many times. The rearrangement joins TRBV15 to TRBJ1-4; D is unresolved. With 5 bases removed from V and 5 bases from J, the gap between germline ends came to 12 bases. Germline V gene lookup returns CDR1 LNHNV and CDR2 YYDKDF (reference sequence). The CDR3 is 14 residues long. The chain's CDR3 is CATSPKMSNEKLFF. DNA of the CDR3: TGTGCCACCAGCCCCAAAATGTCAAATGAAAAACTGTTTTTT.

At least ten counts were recorded for this clonotype. This rearrangement joins TRBV3-1 to TRBJ2-7, with D uncertain. There are 9 residues in the CDR3. CDR1 and CDR2 from the germline V gene are LGHDT and YNNKEL (reference sequence). The CDR3 DNA sequence: TGTGCCAGCAGCCTGCGAGGTATGGTC. Encoded protein: CASSLRGMV.

At least ten counts were recorded for this clonotype. The chain carries TRBV7-9 and TRBJ1-3, with no clear D. Germline assignment: CDR1 SEHNR and CDR2 FQNEAQ (reference sequence). The CDR3 loop spans 15 amino acids. V lost 2 bases to trimming and J lost 0 bases, with 8 bases between them. This CDR3 reads CASSLYADSGNTIYF. CDR3 DNA: TGTGCCAGCAGCTTATACGCCGACTCTGGAAACACCATATATTTT.

The rearrangement joins TRBV2 to TRBJ1-2; D is perhaps TRBD1 (5 bases). The CDR3 has 14 residues. CDR1 and CDR2 (germline): SNHLY, FYNNEI. V lost 0 bases and J lost 4, with 9 bases in between. The CDR3 region is CASSEAMTAYGYTF. The CDR3 DNA sequence: TGTGCCAGCAGTGAAGCGATGACAGCCTATGGCTACACCTTC.

This clonotype was seen only a few times. This rearrangement joins TRBV5-1 to TRBJ1-2; D is ambiguous. With 1 base removed from V and 3 bases from J, the gap between germline ends came to 10 bases. The CDR3 sequence is 14 residues long. CDR1 and CDR2 (germline): SGHRS, YFSETQ. CDR3: CASSLSTTDYGYTF. CDR3 nucleotide sequence: TGCGCCAGCAGCTTGTCAACTACGGACTATGGCTACACCTTC.

The table lists this clonotype with many counts. The CDR3 protein is CASSPPTGGYGYTF. The CDR3 bases are TGTGCCAGCAGTCCCCCGACAGGGGGCTATGGCTACACCTTC. The gene calls are TRBV28 and TRBJ1-2, with TRBD1 matching 9 bases. After removal of 5 bases from V and 4 bases from J, the junction contained 5 bases not matched to a gene. Germline V gene lookup returns CDR1 MDHEN and CDR2 SYDVKM. This CDR3 contains 14 residues.

This clonotype was seen a handful of times. This chain uses TRBV7-6 with TRBJ1-6; D gene unclear. The CDR3 covers 13 residues. Trimming took off 5 bases at V and 9 bases at J, with 11 bases between the two ends. Germline CDR1 reads SGHVS; CDR2 reads FNYEAQ. The DNA for the CDR3 is TGTGCCAGCAGCCGAAGGGATAGTTCACCCCTCCACTTT. Translation: CASSRRDSSPLHF.

V and J are TRBV4-3 and TRBJ1-2; no firm D call. Germline V gives CDR1 LGHNA, CDR2 YSLEER. The CDR3 length is 13 residues. V was cut by 0 bases and J by 4 bases, with 6 bases left in between. The CDR3 sequence: CASSQEGIYGYTF. CDR3 sequence (DNA): TGCGCCAGCAGCCAAGAAGGCATCTATGGCTACACCTTC.